These 7 T cell receptor beta chains share one sample of origin, sequenced in a study of blood T cell repertoires in COVID-19. Some clones are missing from TCRdb's copy, which holds only in-frame ones; the method was immunoSEQ multiplex PCR. The data contain 150,000 to 200,000 clones, about four fifths of them singletons. Sequenced material: peripheral blood. The receptors here all came from a woman aged 55-70 years with COVID-19, enrolled during active disease.

The chain carries TRBV19 and TRBJ2-1; TRBD2 aligns across 10 bases. The germline V gene has CDR1 LNHDA and CDR2 SQIVND (reference sequence). The CDR3 has 16 amino acids. V gave up 3 bases and J gave up 5 bases; unmatched junction bases: 7. This CDR3 reads CASSIHTSGANNEQFF. The CDR3 DNA is TGTGCCAGTAGTATCCATACTAGCGGGGCTAACAATGAGCAGTTCTTC.

In this sample, this clone turned up a few times. The chain has TRBV2 and TRBJ1-5; D is possibly TRBD1 (6 bases). This CDR3 region has 15 residues. CDR1 SNHLY and CDR2 FYNNEI come from the germline V gene. Trimming pared 5 bases from V and 3 bases from J, leaving 14 bases between. The chain's CDR3 is CASSTQGMDNQPQHF. The DNA of the CDR3 is TGTGCCAGCAGTACACAGGGAATGGACAATCAGCCCCAGCATTTT.

This clone has just a few counts. The J gene is TRBJ1-2, the V gene TRBV6-5; 11 bases are shared with TRBD1. Per germline, CDR1 MNHEY and CDR2 SVGAGI. This CDR3 region has 13 residues. The J segment lost 7 bases and the V segment lost 9 bases, leaving 7 bases of the junction unmatched. Written as DNA, the CDR3 is TGTGCCAGTACGGACAGGGGGCGGGGTGGCTACACCTTC. The encoded protein is CASTDRGRGGYTF.

The chain has TRBV7-3 and TRBJ2-2; TRBD2 agrees at 9 bases. With 6 bases clipped from V and 4 bases from J, the junction kept 3 bases outside the gene matches. CDR3 length equals 14 residues. Germline CDR1 is SGHTA and CDR2 is FQGTGA. The CDR3 loop reads CASRLAGLTGELFF. CDR3 DNA: TGTGCCAGCAGACTAGCGGGTCTCACCGGGGAGCTGTTTTTT.

The rearrangement joins TRBV7-2 to TRBJ2-5; 15 positions match TRBD2. The CDR3 is made up of 17 amino acids. Germline V lookup: CDR1 SGHTA, CDR2 FQGNSA. Unmatched junction bases numbered 4, after V lost 5 bases and J lost 0 bases. CDR3 bases: TGTGCCAGCAGCCAAGGGACTAGCGGGGGGTACCAAGAGACCCAGTACTTC. It is translated as CASSQGTSGGYQETQYF. The full variable domain, with the rest looked up from reference TRBV7-2 and TRBJ2-5, is GAGVSQSPSNKVTEKGKDVELRCDPISGHTALYWYRQSLGQGLEFLIYFQGNSAPDKSGLPSDRFSAERTGGSVSTLTIQRTQQEDSAVYLCASSQGTSGGYQETQYFGPGTRLLVL.

This chain uses TRBV5-1 with TRBJ2-1, with D perhaps TRBD1 (5 bases). With 4 bases removed from V and 4 bases from J, the gap between germline ends came to 15 bases. Germline V gene data show CDR1 as SGHRS and CDR2 as YFSETQ. The CDR3 length is 15 residues. The DNA for the CDR3 is TGCGCCAGCAGCCAGCGAGACAGTAATTACAATGAGCAGTTCTTC. Translating it yields CASSQRDSNYNEQFF.

In its sample, this clone was seen a few times. V usage is TRBV14 and J usage is TRBJ1-5; D is uncertain. Germline CDR1 and CDR2: SGHDN and FVKESK. With 4 bases removed from V and 2 bases from J, the gap between germline ends came to 6 bases. The CDR3 extends over 13 amino acids. The CDR3 reads CASSPQGNQPQHF. The CDR3 DNA reads TGTGCCAGCAGCCCCCAGGGCAATCAGCCCCAGCATTTT.